Listed below are T cell receptor beta chains from one sample, sequenced in a study of TIL therapy for anti-PD-1-resistant metastatic lung cancer. Assay: immunoSEQ multiplex PCR; the TCRdb copy retains only in-frame clones and omits some. The repertoire holds under 3,000 clones, with about 73% as singletons. The sequences come from tumor tissue, collected at baseline. All receptors derive from a person between 30 and 80 years old with non-small cell lung cancer. Some clones in this sample may be carry-over from other donors' samples. CDR3s include the opening cysteine and the closing phenylalanine or tryptophan. A D gene is named only where the DNA matches it firmly. Clone sizes are given selectively: once, few, many, or a class where the clone is expanded.

d_gene,j_gene,v_gene,abundance,CDR3nt,CDR3aa
TRBD1,TRBJ2-7,TRBV28,once,TGTGCCAGCTGCCCCGGACAGGTCAAGCGCGAGCAGTACTTC,CASCPGQVKREQYF
NA,TRBJ1-2,TRBV27,few,TGTGCCAGCAGTTTATTCGCCGGGACGGAACACTATGGCTACACCTTC,CASSLFAGTEHYGYTF
NA,TRBJ2-1,TRBV19,NA,TGTGCCAGTAAGGAAGGGGCTGGCGACAATGAGCAGTTCTTC,CASKEGAGDNEQFF
NA,TRBJ2-3,TRBV19,NA,TGTGCCAGTAGTATAGTCCCTAGCCGGAGCACAGATACGCAGTATTTT,CASSIVPSRSTDTQYF
NA,TRBJ1-5,TRBV6-1,NA,TGTGCCAGCAGCGCCCCAACCAGGGGCAATCAGCCCCAGCATTTT,CASSAPTRGNQPQHF
NA,TRBJ1-6,TRBV18,NA,TGTGCATGTGGCCAGGATAATTCACCCCTCCACTTT,CACGQDNSPLHF
NA,TRBJ2-7,TRBV7-2,few,TGTGCCAGCAGCTTAACCCAGGGAATCGGCTACGAGCAGTACTTC,CASSLTQGIGYEQYF
NA,TRBJ2-5,TRBV9,NA,TGTGCCAGCAGCGTAGACATCGGGACGCAAGAGACCCAGTACTTC,CASSVDIGTQETQYF
NA,TRBJ2-3,TRBV11-3,NA,TGTGCCAGCAGCTTCCGAGAAGGACCCACAGATACGCAGTATTTT,CASSFREGPTDTQYF
NA,TRBJ2-7,TRBV18,NA,TGTGCCAGCTCACCAAGTGTTTATCCGTTGAGACTAGTCGGCTACGAGCAGTACTTC,CASSPSVYPLRLVGYEQYF
NA,TRBJ2-3,TRBV16,NA,TGTGCCAGCAGCCAATTTTACTCAAAGGATACGCAGTATTTT,CASSQFYSKDTQYF
NA,TRBJ2-5,TRBV9,NA,TGTGCCAGCAGCCCTCGGACACCTGCTGGGACCCAGTACTTC,CASSPRTPAGTQYF
NA,TRBJ1-4,TRBV19,NA,TGTGCCAGTAGTAGCGGGTTCGGGAAACTGTTTTTT,CASSSGFGKLFF
NA,TRBJ2-7,TRBV30,NA,TGTGCCTGGAGTGTGGGGGGGGCAGGGCAGTACTTC,CAWSVGGAGQYF
NA,TRBJ1-4,TRBV4-1,NA,TGCGCCAGCAGCCAAGAGCAGGGTGGAAAACTGTTTTTT,CASSQEQGGKLFF
TRBD2,TRBJ2-5,TRBV14,NA,TGTGCCAGCAGCCAAGACAGGGAGGGGCAAGAGACCCAGTACTTC,CASSQDREGQETQYF
NA,TRBJ2-7,TRBV5-6,large,TGTGCCAGCAGCTTGAGCTCCTACGAGCAGTACTTC,CASSLSSYEQYF
NA,TRBJ1-6,TRBV7-2,NA,TGTGCCAGCAGCCGCACAACAAATTCACCCCTCCACTTT,CASSRTTNSPLHF
NA,TRBJ2-3,TRBV18,NA,TGTGCCAGCTCACCAAGACAGATAACAGATACGCAGTATTTT,CASSPRQITDTQYF
TRBD1,TRBJ1-2,TRBV18,NA,TGTGCCAGCTCCATAGTCCCGGTCCGAACAGGGGGCAGGGGCTACACCTTC,CASSIVPVRTGGRGYTF
TRBD2,TRBJ2-1,TRBV7-3,NA,TGTGCCAGCAGCCCCGGGACTAGCGGGAATAATGAGCAGTTCTTC,CASSPGTSGNNEQFF
NA,TRBJ2-7,TRBV2,NA,TGTGCCAGCACCGAGGGACGGATGACCTACGAGCAGTACTTC,CASTEGRMTYEQYF
NA,TRBJ1-1,TRBV18,NA,TGTGCCAGCTCACCCAATACGGGGATCTCGGAAGCTTTCTTT,CASSPNTGISEAFF
TRBD1,TRBJ2-5,TRBV6-1,NA,TGTGCCAGCAGCAGGGACAGGGATGAGACCCAGTACTTC,CASSRDRDETQYF
TRBD1,TRBJ1-5,TRBV6-5,NA,TGTGCCAGCAGTCAACAGGGGGTCGGGCAGCCCCAGCATTTT,CASSQQGVGQPQHF
NA,TRBJ2-5,TRBV18,NA,TGTGCCAGCTCACCTCGGGAACTCTCTCAAGAGACCCAGTACTTC,CASSPRELSQETQYF
TRBD1,TRBJ2-2,TRBV7-9,NA,TGTGCCAGCCGCTCGGGACAGGGAGTCACCGGGGAGCTGTTTTTT,CASRSGQGVTGELFF
TRBD2,TRBJ2-3,TRBV7-8,NA,TGTGCCAGCAGCCCCAGGACTAGCAGCAATACGCAGTATTTT,CASSPRTSSNTQYF
NA,TRBJ2-1,TRBV4-2,few,TGTGCCAGCAGCCAAGATGGAGCTCAATACAATGAGCAGTTCTTC,CASSQDGAQYNEQFF
NA,TRBJ2-7,TRBV2,few,TGTGCCAGCAGTACGACACTTACCTACGAGCAGTACTTC,CASSTTLTYEQYF
TRBD1,TRBJ1-3,TRBV6-6,NA,TGTGCCAGCAGACGGACAGGGGCAGAAGGAAACACCATATATTTT,CASRRTGAEGNTIYF
NA,TRBJ1-2,TRBV21-1,once,TGTGCCAGCAGCAAAAGAGGAACCCCTAGGGTTGGGCTCCAGACTAACTATGGCTACACCTTC,CASSKRGTPRVGLQTNYGYTF
NA,TRBJ1-6,TRBV6-1,NA,TGTGCCAGCACGGGGTCAAGTATGGGGAAGTCACCCCTCCACTTT,CASTGSSMGKSPLHF
NA,TRBJ2-3,TRBV4-1,NA,TGCGCCAGCAGCCAAGATAACCACAGGGTGATAGATACGCAGTATTTT,CASSQDNHRVIDTQYF
NA,TRBJ2-2,TRBV30,NA,TGTGCCTGGAGTGTTAAATCCGGGGAGCTGTTTTTT,CAWSVKSGELFF
NA,TRBJ2-7,TRBV11-2,NA,TGTGCCAGCAGCTATCAAGGGGAGTCCTACGAGCAGTACTTC,CASSYQGESYEQYF
NA,TRBJ2-5,TRBV7-9,NA,TGTGCCAGCAGCCGAGTAGGGGTCCAAGAGACCCAGTACTTC,CASSRVGVQETQYF
NA,TRBJ1-2,TRBV7-9,few,TGTGCCAGCAGCTTAGTGCAGCTCTATGGCTACACCTTC,CASSLVQLYGYTF
NA,TRBJ1-1,TRBV13,NA,TGTGCCAGCAGCACGTATCTCGCCGACGCGAACACTGAAGCTTTCTTT,CASSTYLADANTEAFF
TRBD1,TRBJ1-3,TRBV7-8,NA,TGTGCCAGCAGCTTACAGGGGGCGGGTGGAAACACCATATATTTT,CASSLQGAGGNTIYF
NA,TRBJ2-3,TRBV9,once,TGTGCCAGCAGCGTATGGGGGTCTAGCACAGATACGCAGTATTTT,CASSVWGSSTDTQYF
TRBD2,TRBJ2-3,TRBV10-1,NA,TGCGCCAGCAGCGCCGGGGGAGCGGGGTCAGATACGCAGTATTTT,CASSAGGAGSDTQYF
TRBD2,TRBJ2-3,TRBV4-1,NA,TGCGCCAGCAAAGCGGGGGGCACAGATACGCAGTATTTT,CASKAGGTDTQYF
NA,TRBJ2-1,TRBV4-1,NA,TGCGCCAGCAGCCAAAAGGAGACATTCTACAATGAGCAGTTCTTC,CASSQKETFYNEQFF
TRBD2,TRBJ2-7,TRBV5-1,NA,TGCGCCAGCAGCCCCCGTAATATCCGGGCTAGCGGACCTTACGAGCAGTACTTC,CASSPRNIRASGPYEQYF
TRBD2,TRBJ2-5,TRBV5-8,NA,TGTGCCAGCACTAGCGGGGGGGCCTGGCAGACCCAGTACTTC,CASTSGGAWQTQYF
NA,TRBJ2-7,TRBV18,NA,TGTGCCAGCTCTTACCGGGACACATCCCCTTCCTACGAGCAGTACTTC,CASSYRDTSPSYEQYF
NA,TRBJ2-7,TRBV5-1,NA,TGCGCCAGCAGCTCCTCAGGGGCCTTGGAGCAGTACTTC,CASSSSGALEQYF
NA,TRBJ2-1,TRBV1,NA,TGCACCAGCAGCCACCCGGGGAGAGGGACTAGCGGGAGTCATGAGCAGTTCTTC,CTSSHPGRGTSGSHEQFF
NA,TRBJ2-3,TRBV4-1,NA,TGCGCCAGCAGCCTAGAAACTGACAGGGACTTCTGGACAGATACGCAGTATTTT,CASSLETDRDFWTDTQYF
NA,TRBJ2-5,TRBV5-1,NA,TGCGCCAGCAGCTTGTTCCCAGGGTCGGGGGAGACCCAGTACTTC,CASSLFPGSGETQYF
NA,TRBJ1-2,TRBV27,NA,TGTGCCAGCAGTTTTAGGGGGGCGCGTGCTAACTATGGCTACACCTTC,CASSFRGARANYGYTF
NA,TRBJ2-3,TRBV11-1,NA,TGTGCCAGCACCCCCTATAGGGGGAACACAGATACGCAGTATTTT,CASTPYRGNTDTQYF
TRBD2,TRBJ2-1,TRBV5-5,NA,TGTGCCAGCAGCTGGGTGGGCGGGAGCTCCTACAATGAGCAGTTCTTC,CASSWVGGSSYNEQFF
TRBD2,TRBJ2-7,TRBV7-9,once,TGTGCCAGCAGCCCCGTACTAGCGGGGGGTGGGGCCTCCTACGAGCAGTACTTC,CASSPVLAGGGASYEQYF
TRBD1,TRBJ2-4,TRBV19,NA,TGTGCCAGTAGTACCTCACAGGGGCCAGGGGGTTGGGCCAAAAACATTCAGTACTTC,CASSTSQGPGGWAKNIQYF
NA,TRBJ1-1,TRBV19,NA,TGTGCCAGTAGTATACTCCAACAGGGAGCCACTGAAGCTTTCTTT,CASSILQQGATEAFF
NA,TRBJ1-2,TRBV11-1,NA,TGTGCCAGCAGGGACGGGCTCGACTATGGCTACACCTTC,CASRDGLDYGYTF
TRBD2,TRBJ2-5,TRBV9,NA,TGTGCCAGCAGCCCCCCGGGGGGGGCGGCCCAGTACTTC,CASSPPGGAAQYF